This T cell receptor beta chain was captured in a study of molecular identifiers for immune sequencing clone quantification. In the study overall: Four of five splits of RNA from around 18,000 or 91,000 naive CD8 cells were sequenced in replicates. Study-level points and caveats: Barcode sharing among identical TCR molecules could make large clones appear smaller.

Looked up from germline, CDR1 is MNHEY and CDR2 is SMNVEV (reference sequence). The CDR3 runs to 14 residues. V was cut by 5 bases and J by 2 bases, with 10 bases left in between. In its sample, this clonotype ranks as medium-sized. Its antigen is undetermined. Investigators produced naive CD8 libraries from roughly 18,000 to 920,000 sorted cells, drawing on 10%, 30% or 50% RNA. TCRdb fed the PCR reads into MiXCR, producing one record per CDR3 protein. The table includes some 10,000 distinct CDR3 sequences, about a sixth detected once. Sample: naive CD8+ T cells from blood, with Jurkat cell RNA spiked in. Subset described: FACS-sorted CD8+CD4-CCR7+CD45RA+ naive T cells. This TCR came from a human donor in good health. Some libraries in this study had Jurkat cell RNA spiked in. The chain recombines TRBV27 with TRBJ2-4; D remains unclear. This CDR3 reads CASSRLGPKNIQYF. As DNA, the CDR3 is TGTGCCAGCAGTCGACTTGGACCCAAAAACATTCAGTACTTC.